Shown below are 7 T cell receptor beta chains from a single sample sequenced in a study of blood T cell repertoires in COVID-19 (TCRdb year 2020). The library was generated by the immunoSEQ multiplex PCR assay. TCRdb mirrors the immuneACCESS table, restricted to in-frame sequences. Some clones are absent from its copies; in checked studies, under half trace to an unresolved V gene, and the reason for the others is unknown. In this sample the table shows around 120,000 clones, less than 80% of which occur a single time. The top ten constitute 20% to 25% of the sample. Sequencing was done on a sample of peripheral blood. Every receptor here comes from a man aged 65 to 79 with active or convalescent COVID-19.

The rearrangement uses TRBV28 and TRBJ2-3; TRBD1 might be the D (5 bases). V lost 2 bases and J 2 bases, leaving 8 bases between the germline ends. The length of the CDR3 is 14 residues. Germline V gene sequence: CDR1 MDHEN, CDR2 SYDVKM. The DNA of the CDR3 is TGTGCCAGCAGTTTAGGGGCCTCCACAGATACGCAGTATTTT. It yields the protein CASSLGASTDTQYF.

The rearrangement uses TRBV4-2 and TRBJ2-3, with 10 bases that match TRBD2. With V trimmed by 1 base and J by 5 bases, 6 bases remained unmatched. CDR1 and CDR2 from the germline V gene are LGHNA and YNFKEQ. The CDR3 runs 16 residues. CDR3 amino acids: CASSQGSGRFKDTQYF. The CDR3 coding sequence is TGTGCCAGCAGCCAAGGTAGCGGGAGGTTTAAAGATACGCAGTATTTT.

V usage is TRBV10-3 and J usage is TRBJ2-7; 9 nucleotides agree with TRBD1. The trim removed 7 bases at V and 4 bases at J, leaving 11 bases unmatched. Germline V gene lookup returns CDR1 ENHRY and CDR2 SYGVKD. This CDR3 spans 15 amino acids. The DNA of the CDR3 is TGTGCCATCAACTCGGACAGGGGAAATTCTTACGAGCAGTACTTC. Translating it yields CAINSDRGNSYEQYF.

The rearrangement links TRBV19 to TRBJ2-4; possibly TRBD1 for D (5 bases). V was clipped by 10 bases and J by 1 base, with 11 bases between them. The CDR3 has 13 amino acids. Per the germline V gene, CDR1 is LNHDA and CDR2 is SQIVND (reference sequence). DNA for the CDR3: TGTGCCACCCGATCAGGGGCCAAAAACATTCAGTACTTC. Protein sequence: CATRSGAKNIQYF.

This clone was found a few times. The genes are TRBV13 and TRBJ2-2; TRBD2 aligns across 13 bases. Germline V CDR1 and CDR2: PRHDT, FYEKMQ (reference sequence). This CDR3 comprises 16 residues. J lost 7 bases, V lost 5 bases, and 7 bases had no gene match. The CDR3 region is CASSQGLAGVSGELFF. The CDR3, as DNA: TGTGCCAGCAGCCAAGGACTAGCGGGAGTAAGCGGGGAGCTGTTTTTT.

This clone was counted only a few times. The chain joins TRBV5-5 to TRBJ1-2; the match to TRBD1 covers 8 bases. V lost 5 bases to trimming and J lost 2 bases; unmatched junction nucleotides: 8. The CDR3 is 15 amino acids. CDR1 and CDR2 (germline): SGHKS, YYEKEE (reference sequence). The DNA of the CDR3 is TGTGCCAGCAGTCGCGGGGGACAGGCGAACTATGGCTACACCTTC. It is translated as CASSRGGQANYGYTF. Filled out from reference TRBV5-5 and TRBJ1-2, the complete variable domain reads DAGVTQSPTHLIKTRGQQVTLRCSPISGHKSVSWYQQVLGQGPQFIFQYYEKEERGRGNFPDRFSARQFPNYSSELNVNALLLGDSALYLCASSRGGQANYGYTFGSGTRLTVV.

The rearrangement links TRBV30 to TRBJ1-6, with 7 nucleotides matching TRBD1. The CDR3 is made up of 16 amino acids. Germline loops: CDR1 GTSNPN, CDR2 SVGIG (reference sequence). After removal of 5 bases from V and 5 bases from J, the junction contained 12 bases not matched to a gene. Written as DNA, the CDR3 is TGTGCCTGGCACAAGTCCGACAGGGTAGATAATTCACCCCTCCACTTT. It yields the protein CAWHKSDRVDNSPLHF.